Following are 5 T cell receptor beta chains from one sample sequenced in a study of blood T cells in healthy people across ages. Primed by a sample-barcoded 5' primer and a J-beta primer mix, a second PCR proceeded for about 6 to 11 cycles. TCRdb reanalysed the 5' RACE reads using MiXCR and keeps one entry per CDR3 protein. The sample shows 500,000 to 600,000 distinct CDR3 sequences, 27% of them seen only once. The sequenced sample consisted of blood. The receptors shown here come from a woman in her 70s in good health.

CDR3 sequence reads: CASSGDTGLYGYTF. The CDR3 nucleotides are TGTGCCAGCAGTGGGGACACAGGACTCTATGGCTACACCTTC. The chain uses TRBV27 and TRBJ1-2; TRBD1 is a possible D gene (6 bases). The CDR3 consists of 14 residues. Germline V CDR1 and CDR2: MNHEY, SMNVEV (reference sequence). V gave up 5 bases and J gave up 4 bases, with 14 bases separating them.

This clonotype has a count of ten or more. This sequence joins TRBV7-2 and TRBJ2-7; D tentatively reads TRBD1 or TRBD2 (6 bases each). The CDR3 is 12 residues long. Germline V lookup: CDR1 SGHTA, CDR2 FQGNSA. With 4 bases removed from V and 5 bases from J, the gap between germline ends came to 9 bases. DNA of the CDR3: TGTGCCAGCAGCTCCGGGGGCCACGAGCAGTACTTC. Protein product: CASSSGGHEQYF.

This clonotype appeared a few times. The V gene is TRBV3-1, the J gene TRBJ2-5; 11 nucleotides line up with TRBD2. The germline V gene encodes CDR1 LGHDT and CDR2 YNNKEL (reference sequence). This CDR3 contains 17 residues. The ends lost 5 bases at V and 11 bases at J; junction bases unmatched: 19. The CDR3 sequence: CASSSYRRLAGLVKQYF. For the CDR3, the DNA is TGTGCCAGCAGCTCCTACCGGAGACTAGCGGGGCTCGTCAAGCAGTACTTC.

The V and J genes are TRBV7-9 and TRBJ2-3; 7 bases match TRBD2. The CDR3 contains 17 residues. With V trimmed by 1 base and J by 0 bases, 7 bases remained unmatched. The germline V gene has CDR1 SEHNR and CDR2 FQNEAQ (reference sequence). In DNA form, the CDR3 reads TGTGCCAGCAGCTTAGAGGGGTTTAGCGGGAGCACAGATACGCAGTATTTT. Its protein product is CASSLEGFSGSTDTQYF.

On this clonotype: Its ends do not fully match the called genes, so a read error is possible. V is TRBV6-5 and J is TRBJ2-5, with D unresolved. The last part of the DNA fits TRBJ2-7 better; the J call may be wrong. CDR3 length: 14 amino acids. Germline V gene sequence: CDR1 MNHEY, CDR2 SVGAGI. The DNA of the CDR3 is TGTGTCAGCAGCCAAAGTATTTCCCTCTACGAGCAGTACTTC. It is translated as CVSSQSISLYEQYF.